These T cell receptor beta chains were read from a single sample in a study of T cell clones after liver transplantation. The protocol was immunoSEQ multiplex PCR, while the TCRdb copy is restricted to in-frame clones and leaves out a portion. The sample contains some 120,000 clones, around nine tenths of which appear only once. Sequencing was performed on CD4+ T cells from blood, taken 12 months after liver transplant. The receptors originated from a human patient who received a liver transplant. The graft donor may have given rise to some T cells. CDR3s include the opening cysteine and the closing phenylalanine or tryptophan. A D gene is named only where the DNA matches it firmly. Size is omitted from some rows. Given values are once, few, many or a class for expanded clones.

D,V,J,size,CDR3,DNA
TRBD1,TRBV28,TRBJ1-4,NA,CASSPRTGGDEKLFF,TGTGCCAGCAGTCCGAGGACAGGGGGAGATGAAAAACTGTTTTTT
TRBD2,TRBV9,TRBJ2-3,NA,CASSVYGAGGPIDTQYF,TGTGCCAGCAGCGTATATGGAGCGGGAGGGCCAATAGATACGCAGTATTTT
NA,TRBV7-6,TRBJ1-1,NA,CASSLGRESTEAFF,TGTGCCAGCAGCTTAGGACGGGAGAGCACTGAAGCTTTCTTT
TRBD1,TRBV30,TRBJ2-7,NA,CAWSHMSTGGGEQYF,TGTGCCTGGAGTCATATGTCCACAGGGGGCGGTGAGCAGTACTTC
NA,TRBV11-3,TRBJ1-1,once,CASSRKAGTEAFF,TGTGCCAGCAGCCGAAAGGCGGGGACTGAAGCTTTCTTT
NA,TRBV11-2,TRBJ1-1,NA,CASSLRTVSGTEAFF,TGTGCCAGCAGCTTAAGGACAGTCTCTGGCACTGAAGCTTTCTTT
NA,TRBV27,TRBJ2-4,NA,CASSLSGGAQSSKNIQYF,TGTGCCAGCAGTTTATCGGGGGGAGCACAAAGTTCCAAAAACATTCAGTACTTC
TRBD1,TRBV5-1,TRBJ2-5,NA,CASSLVGGGLETQYF,TGCGCCAGCAGCTTGGTAGGGGGCGGATTGGAGACCCAGTACTTC
NA,TRBV4-1,TRBJ1-3,once,CASSHPDRPSSGNTIYF,TGCGCCAGCAGCCACCCTGACCGTCCCAGCTCTGGAAACACCATATATTTT
TRBD1,TRBV10-3,TRBJ1-2,NA,CAISDSDRSYGYTF,TGTGCCATCAGTGATTCGGACAGGTCCTATGGCTACACCTTC
NA,TRBV29-1,TRBJ1-1,NA,CSVFLGAGNTEAFF,TGCAGCGTTTTCCTAGGGGCAGGGAACACTGAAGCTTTCTTT
NA,TRBV5-4,TRBJ1-1,once,CASSLPTTEAFF,TGTGCCAGCAGCCTTCCCACCACTGAAGCTTTCTTT
NA,TRBV2,TRBJ2-1,NA,CASKQEWVGVHEQFF,TGTGCCAGCAAACAGGAGTGGGTCGGAGTGCATGAGCAGTTCTTC
TRBD2,TRBV2,TRBJ2-2,NA,CATKGLPGTGELFF,TGTGCGACGAAGGGACTACCGGGGACCGGGGAGCTGTTTTTT
NA,TRBV7-2,TRBJ2-7,NA,CASSFLADYEQYF,TGTGCCAGCAGCTTTCTAGCCGATTACGAGCAGTACTTC
TRBD1,TRBV28,TRBJ2-7,NA,CASSTGTGVIEQYF,TGTGCCAGCAGCACCGGGACAGGAGTCATCGAGCAGTACTTC
NA,TRBV6-6,TRBJ2-3,NA,CASTARAPGTDTQYF,TGTGCCAGTACCGCCCGGGCCCCGGGAACAGATACGCAGTATTTT
TRBD1,TRBV2,TRBJ2-5,NA,CASSETPTGVETQYF,TGTGCCAGCAGTGAAACCCCTACAGGGGTGGAGACCCAGTACTTC
NA,TRBV11-3,TRBJ1-1,NA,CASSPTRGVTEAFF,TGTGCCAGCAGCCCAACCCGAGGGGTCACTGAAGCTTTCTTT
NA,TRBV10-3,TRBJ1-2,NA,CAISDSGTNYGYTF,TGTGCCATCAGTGACTCAGGGACCAACTATGGCTACACCTTC
NA,TRBV21-1,TRBJ2-2,NA,CASNSGENTGELFF,TGTGCCAGTAACTCGGGGGAGAACACCGGGGAGCTGTTTTTT
TRBD1,TRBV6-1,TRBJ2-5,NA,CASSRQGAQETQYF,TGTGCCAGCAGTAGACAGGGGGCCCAAGAGACCCAGTACTTC
NA,TRBV10-3,TRBJ2-3,once,CAIRETTSTDTQYF,TGTGCCATCAGGGAGACAACTAGCACAGATACGCAGTATTTT
TRBD2,TRBV4-2,TRBJ2-2,few,CASSQGTSGAPNTGELFF,TGTGCCAGCAGCCAAGGGACTAGCGGGGCCCCGAACACCGGGGAGCTGTTTTTT
NA,TRBV28,TRBJ1-1,NA,CASSGAGMNTEAFF,TGTGCCAGCAGTGGAGCGGGCATGAACACTGAAGCTTTCTTT
TRBD1,TRBV5-1,TRBJ1-1,NA,CASSLEGAKTEAFF,TGCGCCAGCAGCTTGGAGGGGGCGAAAACTGAAGCTTTCTTT
TRBD2,TRBV6-4,TRBJ2-3,NA,CASSDSSGLAQYF,TGTGCCAGCAGTGACTCGTCGGGACTAGCCCAGTATTTT
NA,TRBV19,TRBJ1-5,NA,CASSIEGAGDQPQHF,TGTGCCAGTAGTATAGAGGGGGCAGGGGATCAGCCCCAGCATTTT
NA,TRBV27,TRBJ1-2,once,CASSSGGGHYGYTF,TGTGCCAGCAGTTCTGGGGGGGGGCACTATGGCTACACCTTC
TRBD2,TRBV27,TRBJ2-3,NA,CASKTSGREGDTQYF,TGTGCCAGCAAAACTAGCGGGAGGGAGGGAGATACGCAGTATTTT
TRBD1,TRBV28,TRBJ1-5,NA,CASRRTGAFNQPQHF,TGTGCCAGCAGAAGGACAGGGGCGTTTAATCAGCCCCAGCATTTT
TRBD1,TRBV6-1,TRBJ2-7,once,CASSFRDRDYEQYF,TGTGCCAGCAGCTTCCGGGACAGGGATTACGAGCAGTACTTC
NA,TRBV9,TRBJ1-5,NA,CASSAGVSNQPQHF,TGTGCCAGCAGCGCAGGGGTGAGCAATCAGCCCCAGCATTTT
TRBD2,TRBV5-4,TRBJ2-7,NA,CASSSAGTTSGVQYF,TGTGCCAGCAGCTCGGCAGGGACTACCTCCGGGGTGCAGTACTTC
TRBD1,TRBV5-6,TRBJ1-2,NA,CASRYTGGPVGYGYTF,TGTGCCAGCAGATACACAGGGGGCCCAGTTGGTTATGGCTACACCTTC
NA,TRBV30,TRBJ1-1,NA,CAWSPTGTEAFF,TGTGCCTGGAGCCCAACAGGCACTGAAGCTTTCTTT
NA,TRBV28,TRBJ2-3,NA,CASRHRDWGGTDTQYF,TGTGCCAGCAGACACCGGGACTGGGGGGGCACAGATACGCAGTATTTT